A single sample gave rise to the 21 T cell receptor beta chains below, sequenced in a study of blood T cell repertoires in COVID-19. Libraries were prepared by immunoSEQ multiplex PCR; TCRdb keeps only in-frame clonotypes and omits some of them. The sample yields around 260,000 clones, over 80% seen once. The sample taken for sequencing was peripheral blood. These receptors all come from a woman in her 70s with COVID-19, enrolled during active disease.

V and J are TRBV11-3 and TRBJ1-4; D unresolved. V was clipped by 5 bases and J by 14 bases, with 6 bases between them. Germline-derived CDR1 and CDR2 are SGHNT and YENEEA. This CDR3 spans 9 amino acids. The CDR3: CASSRVLFF. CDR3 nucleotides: TGTGCCAGCAGCCGTGTGCTGTTTTTT.

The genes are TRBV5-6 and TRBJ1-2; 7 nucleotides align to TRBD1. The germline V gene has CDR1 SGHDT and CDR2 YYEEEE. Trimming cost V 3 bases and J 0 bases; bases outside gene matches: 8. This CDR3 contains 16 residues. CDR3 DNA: TGTGCCAGCAGCTCCCGCGGGACAGCTACTAACTATGGCTACACCTTC. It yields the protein CASSSRGTATNYGYTF.

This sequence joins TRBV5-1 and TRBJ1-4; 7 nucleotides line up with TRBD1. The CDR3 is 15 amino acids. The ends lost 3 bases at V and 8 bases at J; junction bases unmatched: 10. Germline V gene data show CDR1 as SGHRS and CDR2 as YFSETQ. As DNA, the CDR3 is TGCGCCAGCAGCTCCGACAGGGCCTCCTGGGAAAAACTGTTTTTT. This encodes CASSSDRASWEKLFF.

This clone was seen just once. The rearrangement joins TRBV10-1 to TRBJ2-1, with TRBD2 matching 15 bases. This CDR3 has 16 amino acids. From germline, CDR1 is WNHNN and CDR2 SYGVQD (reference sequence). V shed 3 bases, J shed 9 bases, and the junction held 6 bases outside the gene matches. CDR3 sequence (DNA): TGCGCCAGCAGTGAAGGACTAGCGGGAGGGTTCGGTGAGCAGTTCTTC. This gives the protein CASSEGLAGGFGEQFF.

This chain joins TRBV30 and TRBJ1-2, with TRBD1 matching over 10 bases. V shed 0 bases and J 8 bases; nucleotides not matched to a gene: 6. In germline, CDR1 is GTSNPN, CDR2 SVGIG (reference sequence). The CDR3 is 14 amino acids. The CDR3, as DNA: TGTGCCTGGAGTGTAGGGGGGACAGGGGTGGGCTACACCTTC. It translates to CAWSVGGTGVGYTF.

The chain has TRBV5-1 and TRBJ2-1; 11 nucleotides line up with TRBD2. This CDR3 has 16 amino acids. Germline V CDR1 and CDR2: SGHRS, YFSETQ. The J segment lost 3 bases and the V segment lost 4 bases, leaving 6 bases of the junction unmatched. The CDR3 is CASSGGLAAYYNEQFF. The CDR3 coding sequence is TGCGCCAGCAGCGGGGGACTAGCGGCGTACTACAATGAGCAGTTCTTC.

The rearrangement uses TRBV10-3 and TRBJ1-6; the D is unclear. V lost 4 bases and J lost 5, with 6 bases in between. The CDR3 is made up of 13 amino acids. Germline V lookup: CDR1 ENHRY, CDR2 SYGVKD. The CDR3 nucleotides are TGTGCCATCAGTGGAGGAAATAATTCACCCCTCCACTTT. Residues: CAISGGNNSPLHF.

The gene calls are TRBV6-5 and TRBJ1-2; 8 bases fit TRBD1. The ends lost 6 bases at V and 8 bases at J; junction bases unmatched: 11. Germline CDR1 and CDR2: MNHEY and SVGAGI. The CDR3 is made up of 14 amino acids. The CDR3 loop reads CASSPGQGLFGYTF. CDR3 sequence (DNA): TGTGCCAGCAGCCCCGGACAGGGTCTTTTCGGCTACACCTTC.

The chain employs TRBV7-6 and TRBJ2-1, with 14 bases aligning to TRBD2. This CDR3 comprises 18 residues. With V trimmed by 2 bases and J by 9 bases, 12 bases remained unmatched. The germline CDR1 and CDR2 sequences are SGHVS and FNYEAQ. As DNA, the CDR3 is TGTGCCAGCAGCTTATCCCCCCCGGGACTAGCGGGAGAGGGTGAGCAGTTCTTC. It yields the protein CASSLSPPGLAGEGEQFF.

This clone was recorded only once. CDR3 region: CSASGDRDYEQYF. CDR3 sequence (DNA): TGCAGTGCTAGTGGGGACAGGGACTACGAGCAGTACTTC. J is TRBJ2-7 and V is TRBV20-1; 9 positions agree with TRBD1. The CDR3 runs to 13 residues. CDR1 is DFQATT and CDR2 is SNEGSKA in the germline V gene (reference sequence). V shed 3 bases, J shed 3 bases, and the junction held 3 bases outside the gene matches.

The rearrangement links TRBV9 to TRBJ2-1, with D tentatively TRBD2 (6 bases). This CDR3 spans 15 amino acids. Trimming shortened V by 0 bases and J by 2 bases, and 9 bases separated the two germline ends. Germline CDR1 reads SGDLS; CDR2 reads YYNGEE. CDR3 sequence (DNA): TGTGCCAGCAGCGTAGAACTAGCCCCCTACAATGAGCAGTTCTTC. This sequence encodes CASSVELAPYNEQFF. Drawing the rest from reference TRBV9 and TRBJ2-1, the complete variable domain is DSGVTQTPKHLITATGQRVTLRCSPRSGDLSVYWYQQSLDQGLQFLIQYYNGEERAKGNILERFSAQQFPDLHSELNLSSLELGDSALYFCASSVELAPYNEQFFGPGTRLTVL.

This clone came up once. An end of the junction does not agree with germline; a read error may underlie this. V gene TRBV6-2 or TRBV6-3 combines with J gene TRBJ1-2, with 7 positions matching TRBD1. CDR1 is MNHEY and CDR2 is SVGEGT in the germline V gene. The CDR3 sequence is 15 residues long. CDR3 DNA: TGTGCTAGCAGCCAAACCGGGAGACAGGGCCTTGGCTACACCTTC. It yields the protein CASSQTGRQGLGYTF.

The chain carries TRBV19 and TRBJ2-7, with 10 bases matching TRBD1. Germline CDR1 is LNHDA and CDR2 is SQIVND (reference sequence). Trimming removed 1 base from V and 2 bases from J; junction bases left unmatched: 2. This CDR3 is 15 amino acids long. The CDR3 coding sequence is TGTGCCAGTAGTATAGGGGGACAGGGGACCTACGAGCAGTACTTC. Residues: CASSIGGQGTYEQYF.

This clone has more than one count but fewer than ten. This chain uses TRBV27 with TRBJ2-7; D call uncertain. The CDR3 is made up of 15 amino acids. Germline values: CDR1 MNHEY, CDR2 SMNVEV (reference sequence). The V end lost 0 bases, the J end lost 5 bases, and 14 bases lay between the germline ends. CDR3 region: CASSLSVSGGNEQYF. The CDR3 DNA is TGTGCCAGCAGTTTATCGGTTAGTGGCGGCAACGAGCAGTACTTC.

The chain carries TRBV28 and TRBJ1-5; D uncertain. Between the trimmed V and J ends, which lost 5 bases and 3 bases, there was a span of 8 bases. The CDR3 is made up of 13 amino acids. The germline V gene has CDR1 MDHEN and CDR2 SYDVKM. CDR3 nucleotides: TGTGCCAGCAGTATCTCTTTCAATCAGCCCCAGCATTTT. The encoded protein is CASSISFNQPQHF.

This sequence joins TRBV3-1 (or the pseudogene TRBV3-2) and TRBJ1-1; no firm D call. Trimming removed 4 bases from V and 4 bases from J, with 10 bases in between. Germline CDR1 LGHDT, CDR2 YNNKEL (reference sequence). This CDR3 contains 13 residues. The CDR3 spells CASSPDYVTEAFF. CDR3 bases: TGTGCCAGCAGCCCCGACTATGTCACTGAAGCTTTCTTT.

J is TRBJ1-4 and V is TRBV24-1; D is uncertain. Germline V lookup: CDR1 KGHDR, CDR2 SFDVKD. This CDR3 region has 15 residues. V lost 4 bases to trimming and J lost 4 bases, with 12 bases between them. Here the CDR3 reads CATSDSKSINEKLFF. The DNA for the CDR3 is TGTGCCACCAGTGACTCTAAAAGTATTAATGAAAAACTGTTTTTT.

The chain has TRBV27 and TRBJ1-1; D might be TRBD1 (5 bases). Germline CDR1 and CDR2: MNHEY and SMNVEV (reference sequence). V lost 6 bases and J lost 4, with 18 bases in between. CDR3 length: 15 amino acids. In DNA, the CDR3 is TGTGCCAGCAGACCGGGACTCAAAAGTGGCACTGAAGCTTTCTTT. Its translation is CASRPGLKSGTEAFF.

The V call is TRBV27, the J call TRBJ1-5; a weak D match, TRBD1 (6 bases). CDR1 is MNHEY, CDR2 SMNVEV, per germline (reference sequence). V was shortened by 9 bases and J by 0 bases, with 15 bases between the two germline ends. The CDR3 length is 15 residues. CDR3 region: CASGTSAFSNQPQHF. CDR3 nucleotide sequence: TGTGCCAGTGGGACATCAGCTTTTAGCAATCAGCCCCAGCATTTT.

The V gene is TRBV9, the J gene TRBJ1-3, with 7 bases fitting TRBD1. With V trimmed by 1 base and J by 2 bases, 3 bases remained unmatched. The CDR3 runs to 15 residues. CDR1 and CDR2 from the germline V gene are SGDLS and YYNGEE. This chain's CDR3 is CASSVLTGTGNTIYF. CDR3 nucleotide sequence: TGTGCCAGCAGCGTACTGACAGGGACTGGAAACACCATATATTTT. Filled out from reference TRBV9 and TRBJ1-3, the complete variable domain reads DSGVTQTPKHLITATGQRVTLRCSPRSGDLSVYWYQQSLDQGLQFLIQYYNGEERAKGNILERFSAQQFPDLHSELNLSSLELGDSALYFCASSVLTGTGNTIYFGEGSWLTVV.

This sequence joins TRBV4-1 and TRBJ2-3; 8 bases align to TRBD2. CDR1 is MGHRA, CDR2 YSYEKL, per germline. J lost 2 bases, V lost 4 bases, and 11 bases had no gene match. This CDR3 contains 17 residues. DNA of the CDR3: TGCGCCAGCAGCCTCAGCGGTTCTAGCGGGTTCACAGATACGCAGTATTTT. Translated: CASSLSGSSGFTDTQYF.